The text below deals with one T cell receptor beta chain. This specimen belongs to a study of blood T cell repertoires in COVID-19. Study overall: Acute and convalescent COVID-19 specimens originated in the United States, Italy and Spain.

Clones were read by immunoSEQ multiplex PCR, and TCRdb kept only the in-frame ones, dropping some. The sample consists of approximately 47,000 clones, more than 75% of them appearing once. V was clipped by 11 bases and J by 7 bases; unmatched bases: 16. Germline CDR1 reads MDHEN; CDR2 reads SYDVKM. There are 14 residues in the CDR3. This chain uses TRBV28 with TRBJ2-7; TRBD1 matches 8 bases. The source material was peripheral blood. This receptor was identified in a woman aged 80 or over with COVID-19, enrolled during active disease. Here the CDR3 DNA reads TGTGCCGCTGCTTTACAGGGGGACGATCGAGAGCAGTACTTC. Protein sequence: CAAALQGDDREQYF. The full variable domain, rest sourced from reference TRBV28 and TRBJ2-7, is DVKVTQSSRYLVKRTGEKVFLECVQDMDHENMFWYRQDPGLGLRLIYFSYDVKMKEKGDIPEGYSVSREKKERFSLILESASTNQTSMYLCAAALQGDDREQYFGPGTRLTVT.